The present T cell receptor (beta chain) was sequenced within a study of CD8+ T cells in alopecia areata. Findings and limits, study-wide: In patients, TCRs were shared less clearly than in mice, and HLA may possibly be involved. Many expanded lesional clones stayed in scalp and blood while on tofacitinib.

Treatment defined: oral pan-JAK inhibitor, 5-10 mg twice daily. Those with alopecia areata gave lesional scalp punch biopsies and peripheral blood. cDNA reverse transcribed from extracted RNA served as the sequencing template. Clones were read by immunoSEQ multiplex PCR, and TCRdb kept only the in-frame ones, dropping some. The sample consists of around 190,000 clones, about three fifths of them appearing once. This clone appeared a single time. Its antigen is not identified. The clonotype was recovered from a human donor with alopecia areata. The specimen was CD4+ T cells sorted from blood, collected at week 24, from a patient treated with tofacitinib.

CDR3 DNA: TGCAGCGTCGAAAGACGAGCCGGGACAGGGCGCCACTACGAGCAGTACTTC. Its protein is CSVERRAGTGRHYEQYF. This rearrangement joins TRBV29-1 to TRBJ2-7; 9 nucleotides match TRBD1. This CDR3 spans 17 amino acids. Germline CDR1 is SQVTM and CDR2 is ANQGSEA. With V trimmed by 6 bases and J by 3 bases, 18 bases remained unmatched.